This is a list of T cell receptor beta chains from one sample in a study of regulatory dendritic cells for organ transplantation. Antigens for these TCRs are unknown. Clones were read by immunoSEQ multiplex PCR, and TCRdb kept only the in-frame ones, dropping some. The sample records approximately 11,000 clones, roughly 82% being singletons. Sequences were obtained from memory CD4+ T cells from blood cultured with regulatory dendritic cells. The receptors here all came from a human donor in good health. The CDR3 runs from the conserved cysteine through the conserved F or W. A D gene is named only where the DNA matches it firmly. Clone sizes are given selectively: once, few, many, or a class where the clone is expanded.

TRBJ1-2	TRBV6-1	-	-	TGTGCCACCCATTGGGGCCGGAGCGACTATGGCTACACCTTC	CATHWGRSDYGYTF
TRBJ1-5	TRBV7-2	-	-	TGTGCCAGCAACCCTCAGGGCAGGGCCCCAGATCAGCCCCAGCATTTT	CASNPQGRAPDQPQHF
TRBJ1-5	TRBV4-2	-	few	TGTGCCAGCAGCGAGTCCCCAGGGAACAATCAGCCCCAGCATTTT	CASSESPGNNQPQHF
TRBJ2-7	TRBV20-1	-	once	TGCAGTGCTCCCCGACAGGACGAGCAGTACTTC	CSAPRQDEQYF
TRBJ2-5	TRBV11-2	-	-	TGTGCCAGCAGCTTAGATGCGGGGGCCCAAGAGACCCAGTACTTC	CASSLDAGAQETQYF
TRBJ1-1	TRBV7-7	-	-	TGTGCCAGCAGTTCCGGGGGGGAATCCACCGGCCCTGCTTTCTTT	CASSSGGESTGPAFF
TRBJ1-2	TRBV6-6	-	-	TGTGCCAGCAGTTACTCGGTAGAAGGGGCGGTCTATGGCTACACCTTC	CASSYSVEGAVYGYTF
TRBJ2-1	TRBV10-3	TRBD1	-	TGTGCCATCAGTAGGGACAGGGGGCAGCGGGGGGCGTACAATGAGCAGTTCTTC	CAISRDRGQRGAYNEQFF
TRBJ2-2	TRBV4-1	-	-	TGCGCCAGCAGCTCCCTGAGGACTGACACCGGGGAGCTGTTTTTT	CASSSLRTDTGELFF
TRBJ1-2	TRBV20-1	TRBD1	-	TGCAGCCTATTGACAGGGGGTGGCTACACCTTC	CSLLTGGGYTF
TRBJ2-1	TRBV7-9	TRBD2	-	TGTGCCAGCAGCTTAGTGGGTCGGCGGGGGGGCCTCAATGAGCAGTTCTTC	CASSLVGRRGGLNEQFF
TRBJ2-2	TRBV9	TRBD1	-	TGTGCCAGCAGCGACCGGACAGGATCCACCGGGGAGCTGTTTTTT	CASSDRTGSTGELFF
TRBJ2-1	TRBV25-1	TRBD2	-	TGTGCCAGCAGCCTGACTAGCGGGGGGAATGAGCAGTTCTTC	CASSLTSGGNEQFF
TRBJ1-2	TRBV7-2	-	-	TGTGCCAGCAGCTTAGAGGCAGGCTATGGCTACACCTTC	CASSLEAGYGYTF
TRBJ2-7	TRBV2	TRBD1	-	TGTGCCAGCAGACGACCCCCAGGGGGCGGGTACGAGCAGTACTTC	CASRRPPGGGYEQYF
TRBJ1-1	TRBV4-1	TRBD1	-	TGCGCCAGCAGCCAAGACAACCGGGACAGAGGAGGAAAAGTCACTGAAGCTTTCTTT	CASSQDNRDRGGKVTEAFF
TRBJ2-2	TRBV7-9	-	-	TGTGCCAGCAGCGACGGATGGCAATCCCTAAGCGGTTCCGGGGAGCTGTTTTTT	CASSDGWQSLSGSGELFF
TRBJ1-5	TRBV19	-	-	TGTGCCAGTAGTTTGTCGGCAGGGGCAGTATGGAATCAGCCCCAGCATTTT	CASSLSAGAVWNQPQHF
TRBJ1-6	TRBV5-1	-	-	TGCGCCAGCAGCTCCCCGGGACTGGCCTCAAATTCACCCCTCCACTTT	CASSSPGLASNSPLHF
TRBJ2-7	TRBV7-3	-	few	TGTGCCAGCAGCTTCGCAGGGGGGAGGGAGCAGTACTTC	CASSFAGGREQYF
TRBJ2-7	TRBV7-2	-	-	TGTGCCAGCAGCTCCGCCCCGGGGAGGTCCCACGAGCAGTACTTC	CASSSAPGRSHEQYF
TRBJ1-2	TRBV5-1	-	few	TGCGCCAGCAGCTTGGACAGGGAAGGCTACACCTTC	CASSLDREGYTF
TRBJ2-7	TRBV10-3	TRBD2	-	TGTGCCATCAAGGGGGAGCTAGCGGGACCAGAAAGAGAGTACTTC	CAIKGELAGPEREYF
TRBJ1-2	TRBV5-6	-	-	TGTGCCGGCAGCTCCCGGGAGCGCTATGGCTACACCTTC	CAGSSRERYGYTF
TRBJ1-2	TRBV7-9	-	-	TGTGCCAGCAGCTTAGAGGCCGCAGGGTACTATGGCTACACCTTC	CASSLEAAGYYGYTF
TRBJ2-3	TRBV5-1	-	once	TGCGCCAGCAGCTTGGGAAGGGGCGAAGATACGCAGTATTTT	CASSLGRGEDTQYF
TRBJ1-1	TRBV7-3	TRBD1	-	TGTGCCAGCAGCTCAACAGGGGGGAACACTGAAGCTTTCTTT	CASSSTGGNTEAFF
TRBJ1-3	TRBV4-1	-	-	TGCGCCAGCAGCCTCAACCCGACAGTTGGAAACACCATATATTTT	CASSLNPTVGNTIYF
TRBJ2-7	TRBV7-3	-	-	TGTGCCAGCAGCTCCGGAGGCGAGCAGTACTTC	CASSSGGEQYF
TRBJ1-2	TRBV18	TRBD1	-	TGTGCCAGCTCACCACCGACGGGGACAGGGGGCTTCCCGTACTATGGCTACACCTTC	CASSPPTGTGGFPYYGYTF
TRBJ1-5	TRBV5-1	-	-	TGCGCCAGCTCCCGGCAGGGCCCCAATCAGCCCCAGCATTTT	CASSRQGPNQPQHF
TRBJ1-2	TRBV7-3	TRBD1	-	TGTGCCAGCAGCTTACGGGACAGCGAAAACTATGGCTACACCTTC	CASSLRDSENYGYTF
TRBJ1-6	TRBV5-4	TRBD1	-	TGTGCCAGCAGCCTAGACAGGGGTTTACCACCCCTCCACTTT	CASSLDRGLPPLHF
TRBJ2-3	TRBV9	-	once	TGTGCCAGCAGCGTAGTAGGGGCCGGGACAGATACGCAGTATTTT	CASSVVGAGTDTQYF
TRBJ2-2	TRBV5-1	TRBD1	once	TGCGCCAGCAGCTTACAGGGGGCCGACACCGGGGAGCTGTTTTTT	CASSLQGADTGELFF
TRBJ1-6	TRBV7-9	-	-	TGTGCCAGCAGCACAGTACAGGGTCAACTTAATTCACCCCTCCACTTT	CASSTVQGQLNSPLHF
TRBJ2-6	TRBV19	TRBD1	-	TGTGCCAGTAGTAACCGATGGGACAGGGGCGGTTCTGGGGCCAACGTCCTGACTTTC	CASSNRWDRGGSGANVLTF
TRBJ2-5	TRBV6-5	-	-	TGTGCCAGCAGCCAGGGATACCAAGAGACCCAGTACTTC	CASSQGYQETQYF
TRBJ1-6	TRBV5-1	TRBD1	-	TGCGCCAGCAGAACAGGGGGCGAAAATTCACCCCTCCACTTT	CASRTGGENSPLHF
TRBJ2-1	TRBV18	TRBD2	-	TGTGCCAGCTCATCCGGGGTGAGCGGGGGTTACAATGAGCAGTTCTTC	CASSSGVSGGYNEQFF
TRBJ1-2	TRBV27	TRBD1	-	TGTGCCAGCAGTGAACAGGGGGGGGGCTACACCTTC	CASSEQGGGYTF
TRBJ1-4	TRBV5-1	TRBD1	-	TGCGCCAGCAGCTGGCAGGGGGAGACTAATGAAAAACTGTTTTTT	CASSWQGETNEKLFF
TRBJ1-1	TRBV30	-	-	TGTGCCTGGAGTCCCATGGGGGGAAAGGGCAAGAACACTGAAGCTTTCTTT	CAWSPMGGKGKNTEAFF
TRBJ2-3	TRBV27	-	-	TGTGCCACTGCGACTTCGACTAGCACAGATACGCAGTATTTT	CATATSTSTDTQYF
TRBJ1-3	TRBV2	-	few	TGTGCCAGCAGTGAAGAGACAGTGCGAGGCACCATATATTTT	CASSEETVRGTIYF
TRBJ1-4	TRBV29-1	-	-	TGCAGCGTTAGGGGCGCCTTTAATGAAAAACTGTTTTTT	CSVRGAFNEKLFF
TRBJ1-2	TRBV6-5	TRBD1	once	TGTGCCAGCGGGGCAGGGGGCTATGGCTACACCTTC	CASGAGGYGYTF
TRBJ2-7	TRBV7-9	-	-	TGTGCCAGCAGCTTTCCCACACGGACGGGAAGAATGGAGCAGTACTTC	CASSFPTRTGRMEQYF
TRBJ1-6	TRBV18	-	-	TGTGCCAGCTCACCACGGTCAGGCTCACTTAATTCACCCCTCCACTTT	CASSPRSGSLNSPLHF
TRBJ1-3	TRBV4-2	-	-	TGTGCCAGCAGCCAAGAAACCAGACAAGACTCTGGAAACACCATATATTTT	CASSQETRQDSGNTIYF
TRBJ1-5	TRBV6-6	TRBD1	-	TGTGCCAGCAGGGTATGGGACAGCTACAATCAGCCCCAGCATTTT	CASRVWDSYNQPQHF
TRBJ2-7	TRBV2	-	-	TGTGCCAGCATGGGGGGACAGAAGAACTACGAGCAGTACTTC	CASMGGQKNYEQYF
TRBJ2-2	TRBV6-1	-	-	TGTGCCAGCAGTGAGGGGCAGGTCACAACCGGGGAGCTGTTTTTT	CASSEGQVTTGELFF